Below are 4 T cell receptor beta chains sequenced from a single sample in a study of shared clonotypes between healthy human individuals. Produced via immunoSEQ multiplex PCR; TCRdb's table is partial and in-frame only. The data hold over 2 million clones, with approximately 95% observed a single time. Positive CCR7 selection of CD45RO-negative cells yielded the naive CD8 cells, and terminally differentiated effector memory CD45RA+ cells were excluded. The sequencing sample was made of naive CD8+ T cells sorted from blood. The receptors were gathered from a man younger than 30 in good health.

The CDR3 region has the DNA TGCGCCAGCAGCCTGGGGGGTTCGGACACTGAAGCTTTCTTT. Translating gives CASSLGGSDTEAFF. The V and J genes are TRBV5-1 and TRBJ1-1; TRBD1 might be the D (5 bases). V gave up 4 bases and J gave up 3 bases, with 13 bases separating them. Looked up from germline, CDR1 is SGHRS and CDR2 is YFSETQ. This CDR3 region has 14 residues.

The rearrangement uses TRBV7-9 and TRBJ2-2; D gene ambiguous. The CDR3 runs to 16 residues. Per the germline V gene, CDR1 is SEHNR and CDR2 is FQNEAQ (reference sequence). Trimming took off 5 bases at V and 0 bases at J, with 13 bases between the two ends. The CDR3 nucleotides are TGTGCCAGCAGCCAGACCCAGGTCGCGAACACCGGGGAGCTGTTTTTT. It codes for CASSQTQVANTGELFF.

Concerning this clone: This specimen includes other DNA sequences encoding the same CDR3. J is TRBJ2-1 and V is TRBV4-1; D might be TRBD1 (6 bases). Trimming stripped 1 base from V and 1 base from J, with 8 bases between. The germline V gene has CDR1 MGHRA and CDR2 YSYEKL. The CDR3 covers 15 residues. The CDR3 nucleotides read TGCGCCAGCAGCCAAGTTCAGGGGTCCTACAATGAGCAGTTCTTC. Translating gives CASSQVQGSYNEQFF.

The chain recombines TRBV19 with TRBJ2-6; the D is unclear. The V gene's germline CDR1 is LNHDA and CDR2 SQIVND (reference sequence). The CDR3 is 11 amino acids. The V end lost 9 bases, the J end lost 3 bases, and 3 bases lay between the germline ends. As DNA, the CDR3 is TGTGCCAGCCGTGGGGCCAACGTCCTGACTTTC. Its translation is CASRGANVLTF.